A selection of T cell receptor beta chains follows, all from one sample in a study of a mutant IDH1 vaccine in newly diagnosed glioma. Clones were read by immunoSEQ multiplex PCR, and TCRdb kept only the in-frame ones, dropping some. The profile covers about 36,000 clones, with 80% appearing a single time and approximately 16% taken by the ten largest. The antigens these receptors bind are not known. The sequenced sample was peripheral blood mononuclear cells (PBMCs), obtained from a glioma patient whose treatment included an IDH1 peptide vaccine. These receptors were obtained from a woman aged 25 to 45 with glioma. Some clones in this sample may be carry-over from other donors' samples. CDR3s include the opening cysteine and the closing phenylalanine or tryptophan. A D gene is named only where the DNA matches it firmly. Clone size is given for some rows only: seen once, a few or many times, or a class if the clone is expanded.

length	size	D	V	J	CDR3	DNA
13	NA	NA	TRBV5-6	TRBJ2-1	CASSLGAYNEQFF	TGTGCCAGCAGCTTGGGTGCCTACAATGAGCAGTTCTTC
16	NA	TRBD1	TRBV2	TRBJ1-5	CASTGTALDSNQPQHF	TGTGCCAGCACTGGGACAGCACTGGATAGCAATCAGCCCCAGCATTTT
20	NA	NA	TRBV18	TRBJ2-7	CASSPAYRTGVLAGSYEQYF	TGTGCCAGCTCACCAGCTTATCGGACAGGGGTACTAGCGGGCTCCTACGAGCAGTACTTC
13	NA	NA	TRBV15	TRBJ1-4	CATSRDGNEKLFF	TGTGCCACCAGCAGAGACGGTAATGAAAAACTGTTTTTT
13	NA	NA	TRBV9	TRBJ2-3	CASSEWTTDTQYF	TGTGCCAGCAGCGAGTGGACCACAGATACGCAGTATTTT
11	NA	NA	TRBV7-2	TRBJ2-1	CASSPYNEQFF	TGTGCCAGCAGCCCGTACAATGAGCAGTTCTTC
15	NA	TRBD2	TRBV11-2	TRBJ2-7	CASSPLAGRLYEQYF	TGTGCCAGCAGCCCCCTAGCGGGACGTCTGTACGAGCAGTACTTC
16	NA	TRBD1	TRBV7-2	TRBJ1-1	CASSLAGQIMNTEAFF	TGTGCCAGCAGCTTAGCGGGACAGATTATGAACACTGAAGCTTTCTTT
15	medium-sized	TRBD1	TRBV19	TRBJ2-5	CASSRTGGGLETQYF	TGTGCCAGTAGCCGGACAGGGGGAGGGTTGGAGACCCAGTACTTC
15	NA	TRBD1	TRBV5-8	TRBJ2-5	CASSLYRDRQETQYF	TGTGCCAGCAGCCTATACCGGGACAGACAAGAGACCCAGTACTTC
12	NA	NA	TRBV19	TRBJ1-1	CASSIGQLEAFF	TGTGCCAGTAGTATCGGTCAGCTTGAAGCTTTCTTT
14	NA	NA	TRBV6-5	TRBJ2-3	CASSRRHSTDTQYF	TGTGCCAGCAGCCGGCGCCATTCCACAGATACGCAGTATTTT
16	NA	TRBD2	TRBV27	TRBJ2-1	CASSLRGTSPTNEQFF	TGTGCCAGCAGTCTAAGAGGGACTAGCCCCACCAATGAGCAGTTCTTC
12	NA	NA	TRBV14	TRBJ2-1	CASSPLGVGQFF	TGTGCCAGCAGCCCCCTCGGGGTTGGGCAGTTCTTC
13	NA	NA	TRBV29-1	TRBJ2-3	CSVEGENTDTQYF	TGCAGCGTTGAGGGGGAGAACACAGATACGCAGTATTTT
11	NA	NA	TRBV6-1	TRBJ2-3	CASSAVDTQYF	TGTGCCAGCAGTGCCGTGGATACGCAGTATTTT
18	NA	TRBD2	TRBV5-1	TRBJ2-2	CASSLDTSGRPSTGELFF	TGCGCCAGCAGCTTGGATACTAGCGGGAGGCCCTCAACCGGGGAACTGTTTTTT
14	NA	TRBD2	TRBV2	TRBJ2-1	CASKWREGTNEQFF	TGTGCCAGCAAATGGCGGGAGGGAACTAATGAGCAGTTCTTC
14	few	NA	TRBV28	TRBJ2-2	CASSFGGRFGELFF	TGTGCCAGCAGTTTTGGAGGACGGTTCGGGGAGCTGTTTTTT
12	NA	NA	TRBV15	TRBJ2-3	CATSGDTDTQYF	TGTGCCACCAGCGGAGACACAGATACGCAGTATTTT
13	NA	TRBD1	TRBV30	TRBJ1-1	CAWSSGGNTEAFF	TGTGCCTGGAGCTCAGGGGGGAACACTGAAGCTTTCTTT
14	NA	NA	TRBV15	TRBJ1-1	CATSRDQGDPRAFF	TGTGCCACCAGCAGAGATCAGGGTGACCCTCGGGCTTTCTTT
15	NA	NA	TRBV7-6	TRBJ2-1	CASSLEGSLGDEQFF	TGTGCCAGCAGCTTAGAGGGCTCATTGGGGGATGAGCAGTTCTTC
11	NA	NA	TRBV30	TRBJ2-1	CAWSDQNEQFF	TGTGCCTGGAGTGACCAGAATGAGCAGTTCTTC
20	NA	TRBD1	TRBV4-1	TRBJ2-3	CASSQKGAGARSIGTDTQYF	TGCGCCAGCAGCCAGAAGGGGGCCGGAGCACGTTCGATAGGCACAGATACGCAGTATTTT
12	NA	NA	TRBV19	TRBJ1-4	CASSQGREKLFF	TGTGCCAGTAGCCAGGGACGCGAAAAACTGTTTTTT
15	NA	TRBD1	TRBV19	TRBJ2-7	CASSIVRDRAVEQYF	TGTGCCAGTAGTATAGTCCGGGACAGGGCGGTAGAGCAGTACTTC
12	NA	TRBD2	TRBV29-1	TRBJ2-5	CTYSGGQETQYF	TGCACCTACTCGGGGGGTCAAGAGACCCAGTACTTC
16	NA	TRBD2	TRBV12-5	TRBJ2-2	CASGSTGGVGTGELFF	TGTGCTAGTGGTAGTACGGGAGGGGTCGGGACCGGGGAGCTGTTTTTT
14	once	TRBD2	TRBV7-2	TRBJ2-3	CASSTYAGDDTQYF	TGTGCCAGCAGCACATACGCGGGAGACGATACGCAGTATTTT
15	NA	TRBD1	TRBV28	TRBJ1-3	CASRSGTGAGNTIYF	TGTGCCAGCAGATCCGGGACAGGAGCTGGAAACACCATATATTTT
15	NA	TRBD2	TRBV15	TRBJ2-7	CATSTPGTSDYEQYF	TGTGCCACCAGCACCCCCGGGACTAGCGACTACGAGCAGTACTTC
14	NA	NA	TRBV27	TRBJ2-1	CASCPGWSYNEQFF	TGTGCCAGCTGTCCCGGGTGGTCCTACAATGAGCAGTTCTTC
14	NA	NA	TRBV11-2	TRBJ2-3	CASSFALAADTQYF	TGTGCCAGCAGCTTCGCGCTAGCAGCAGATACGCAGTATTTT
16	NA	TRBD1	TRBV5-4	TRBJ1-4	CASSTDRAATNEKLFF	TGTGCCAGCAGCACGGACAGGGCGGCAACTAATGAAAAACTGTTTTTT
15	NA	NA	TRBV9	TRBJ1-2	CASSVDDRPFYGYTF	TGTGCCAGCAGCGTAGACGACAGGCCCTTTTATGGCTACACCTTC
15	few	NA	TRBV5-1	TRBJ1-4	CASSRAGTRSEKLFF	TGCGCCAGCAGCCGAGCGGGGACCCGAAGTGAAAAACTGTTTTTT
13	NA	TRBD2	TRBV6-5	TRBJ2-1	CASSYPSGSEQFF	TGTGCCAGCAGTTACCCTAGCGGGAGTGAACAGTTCTTC
19	NA	NA	TRBV4-1	TRBJ1-5	CASSQPTRRSGGSNQPQHF	TGCGCCAGCAGCCAACCGACCCGGAGGTCCGGGGGTAGCAATCAGCCCCAGCATTTT
15	NA	NA	TRBV11-2	TRBJ1-2	CASSLRPGEDYGYTF	TGTGCCAGCAGCTTAAGACCGGGGGAGGACTATGGCTACACCTTC
15	few	NA	TRBV28	TRBJ2-3	CASTSGWAVRDTQYF	TGTGCCAGCACATCGGGGTGGGCTGTAAGAGATACGCAGTATTTT
13	NA	NA	TRBV5-4	TRBJ1-4	CASSLTGNEKLFF	TGTGCCAGCAGCTTGACAGGCAATGAAAAACTGTTTTTT
19	NA	NA	TRBV27	TRBJ2-1	CASSYQAATPDLPNNEQFF	TGTGCCAGCAGTTACCAGGCAGCTACACCCGATTTACCTAACAATGAGCAGTTCTTC
13	NA	TRBD1	TRBV27	TRBJ1-1	CASSFRGPTEAFF	TGTGCCAGCAGTTTTAGGGGGCCCACTGAAGCTTTCTTT
13	NA	NA	TRBV27	TRBJ1-2	CASSGGDASGYTF	TGTGCCAGCTCCGGGGGAGACGCCTCGGGTTACACCTTC
14	NA	NA	TRBV2	TRBJ2-3	CASSGSGGADTQYF	TGTGCCAGCAGTGGTAGCGGCGGTGCAGATACGCAGTATTTT
14	NA	TRBD2	TRBV2	TRBJ2-1	CASRPTSGYNEQFF	TGTGCCAGCCGGCCCACTAGCGGGTACAATGAGCAGTTCTTC
18	NA	TRBD2	TRBV5-6	TRBJ2-3	CASSFRRLAGVTTDTQYF	TGTGCCAGCAGCTTCCGTAGACTAGCGGGAGTTACCACAGATACGCAGTATTTT
14	NA	NA	TRBV7-8	TRBJ1-1	CASSLSRLNTEAFF	TGTGCCAGCAGCTTATCCCGTCTGAACACTGAAGCTTTCTTT
15	NA	NA	TRBV13	TRBJ2-7	CASSLGRSDSYEQYF	TGTGCCAGCAGCTTAGGCCGGTCGGACAGCTACGAGCAGTACTTC
14	NA	NA	TRBV4-1	TRBJ1-1	CASSQEAQGTQAFF	TGCGCCAGCAGCCAAGAGGCCCAGGGGACACAAGCTTTCTTT
12	once	NA	TRBV4-2	TRBJ2-7	CASSPGPAEQYF	TGTGCCAGCAGTCCCGGGCCTGCGGAGCAGTACTTC
14	medium-sized	TRBD1	TRBV5-4	TRBJ2-7	CASSMGTGSYEQYF	TGTGCCAGCAGCATGGGGACAGGGTCCTACGAGCAGTACTTC
16	NA	TRBD2	TRBV7-2	TRBJ2-7	CASSHRTSGYSYEQYF	TGTGCCAGCAGCCATAGGACTAGCGGATACTCCTACGAGCAGTACTTC
11	NA	NA	TRBV6-6	TRBJ2-7	CASSTTSEQYF	TGTGCCAGCAGCACCACCAGCGAGCAGTACTTC
15	few	NA	TRBV5-4	TRBJ2-2	CASSEGLALTGELFF	TGTGCCAGCAGCGAAGGCCTAGCTCTGACCGGGGAGCTGTTTTTT
13	NA	TRBD2	TRBV10-3	TRBJ2-7	CAVRAGVPYEQYF	TGTGCCGTCAGAGCGGGAGTCCCCTACGAGCAGTACTTC
15	once	TRBD1	TRBV2	TRBJ2-7	CASSPTNRGAYEQYF	TGTGCCAGCAGTCCAACAAACAGGGGTGCCTACGAGCAGTACTTC
13	NA	NA	TRBV11-3	TRBJ1-1	CASSSGRRTEAFF	TGTGCCAGCAGCTCGGGGCGACGAACTGAAGCTTTCTTT